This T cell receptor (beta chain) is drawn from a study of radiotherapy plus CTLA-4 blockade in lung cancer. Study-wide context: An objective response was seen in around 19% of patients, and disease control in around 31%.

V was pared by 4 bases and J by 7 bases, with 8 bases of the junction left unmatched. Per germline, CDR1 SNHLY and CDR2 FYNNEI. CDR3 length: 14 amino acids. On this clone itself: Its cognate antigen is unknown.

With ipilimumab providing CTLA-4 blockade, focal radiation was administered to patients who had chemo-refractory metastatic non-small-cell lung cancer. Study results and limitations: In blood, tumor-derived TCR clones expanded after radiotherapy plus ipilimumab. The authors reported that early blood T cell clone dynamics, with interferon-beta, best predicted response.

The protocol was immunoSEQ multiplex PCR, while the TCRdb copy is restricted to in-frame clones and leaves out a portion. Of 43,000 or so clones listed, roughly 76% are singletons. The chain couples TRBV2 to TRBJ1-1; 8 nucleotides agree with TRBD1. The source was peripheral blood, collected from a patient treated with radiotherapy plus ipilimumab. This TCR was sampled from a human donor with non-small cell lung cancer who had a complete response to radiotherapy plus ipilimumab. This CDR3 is CASSVSQGAIEAFF. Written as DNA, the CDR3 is TGTGCCAGCAGTGTGTCGCAGGGGGCCATTGAAGCTTTCTTT. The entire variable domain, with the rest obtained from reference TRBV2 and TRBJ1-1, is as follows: EPEVTQTPSHQVTQMGQEVILRCVPISNHLYFYWYRQILGQKVEFLVSFYNNEISEKSEIFDDQFSVERPDGSNFTLKIRSTKLEDSAMYFCASSVSQGAIEAFFGQGTRLTVV.